A single sample is the source of the 9 T cell receptor beta chains below, sequenced in a study of blood T cells in healthy people across ages. PCR was performed a second time for about 7 to 12 cycles using a sample-barcoded 5' primer and a J-beta primer mix. In TCRdb, the 5' RACE reads were re-called with MiXCR into one record per CDR3 protein. Of around 1,500,000 distinct CDR3 sequences in the sample, around 39% were seen once. Sequences were obtained from blood. Every receptor here comes from a woman younger than 30 in good health.

The chain joins TRBV20-1 to TRBJ2-1; 7 positions match TRBD2. From germline, CDR1 is DFQATT and CDR2 SNEGSKA (reference sequence). This CDR3 is built from 17 residues. V gave up 6 bases and J gave up 5 bases; unmatched junction bases: 19. The CDR3 region is CSAGLAGRVTYDNEQFF. CDR3 sequence (DNA): TGCAGTGCGGGACTGGCGGGGAGGGTAACTTATGACAATGAGCAGTTCTTC.

A word on this clonotype: Germline and junction disagree at one end, which may indicate a read error. V gene TRBV2 combines with J gene TRBJ2-1, with 7 bases fitting TRBD1. This CDR3 has 15 residues. From germline, CDR1 is SNHLY and CDR2 FYNNEI. The CDR3 DNA reads TGCGCCAGCGGATCTGTGGGGACAGAGAACAATGAGCAGTTCTTC. Its translation is CASGSVGTENNEQFF.

This clonotype was observed a handful of times. The chain recombines TRBV21-1 with TRBJ2-1; the table's TRBD2 call for D was not verified on the DNA. TRBV21-1 is recorded as a pseudogene. This CDR3 region has 14 residues. CDR3 sequence: CASSKTRGGGEQFF. CDR3 coding DNA: TGTGCCAGCAGCAAAACTAGGGGTGGTGGTGAGCAGTTCTTC.

The chain links TRBV6-1 to TRBJ1-1; a weak D match, TRBD1 (5 bases). Germline CDR1 reads MNHNS; CDR2 reads SASEGT. Between the trimmed V and J ends, which lost 5 bases and 0 bases, there was a span of 22 bases. The CDR3 runs 18 residues. The chain's CDR3 is CASSPRQGGGGMNTEAFF. The CDR3, as DNA: TGTGCCAGCAGTCCCCGCCAGGGAGGCGGTGGGATGAACACTGAAGCTTTCTTT.

V gene TRBV4-1 combines with J gene TRBJ2-7, with a weak D call TRBD2 (6 bases). The CDR3 is made up of 16 amino acids. Deletions cut 2 bases from V and 3 bases from J, with 17 bases between. Germline assignment: CDR1 MGHRA and CDR2 YSYEKL. Written as DNA, the CDR3 is TGCGCCAGCAGCCAACCGGGACTGGCATCTGTCTACGAGCAGTACTTC. Translation gives CASSQPGLASVYEQYF.

The J gene is TRBJ2-5, the V gene TRBV21-1; the listed D gene, TRBD2, was not tested against the DNA. TRBV21-1 is tagged as a pseudogene. This CDR3 has 14 residues. The CDR3 DNA is TGTGCCAGCAGCATCACCGGGACTAGCGGGTGGGGGTACTTC. Translated, it gives CASSITGTSGWGYF.

V usage is TRBV20-1 and J usage is TRBJ2-5; D may be TRBD2 (7 bases). V was cut by 3 bases and J by 1 base, with 15 bases left in between. Germline loops: CDR1 DFQATT, CDR2 SNEGSKA (reference sequence). The CDR3 contains 15 residues. This chain's CDR3 is CSASGGGGRQETQYF. The CDR3 DNA sequence: TGCAGTGCTAGTGGAGGGGGGGGCCGCCAAGAGACCCAGTACTTC.

This clonotype was seen only once. This chain joins TRBV6-5 and TRBJ2-7, with D perhaps TRBD1 (6 bases). V lost 2 bases and J 5 bases, leaving 16 bases between the germline ends. Germline V lookup: CDR1 MNHEY, CDR2 SVGAGI. The CDR3 has 15 amino acids. CDR3 sequence reads: CASSYGPGAKNEQYF. CDR3 coding DNA: TGTGCCAGCAGTTACGGGCCAGGGGCGAAAAACGAGCAGTACTTC.

This clonotype was recorded a few times. The V and J genes are TRBV7-9 and TRBJ1-2, with a weak D call TRBD1 (6 bases). V was trimmed by 2 bases and J by 2 bases, leaving 15 bases between them. Germline values: CDR1 SEHNR, CDR2 FQNEAQ (reference sequence). This CDR3 is built from 16 residues. DNA for the CDR3: TGTGCCAGCAGCTTATCCCCCGCAGGGGCCAACTATGGCTACACCTTC. Encoded protein: CASSLSPAGANYGYTF.